Listed below are T cell receptor beta chains from one sample, sequenced in a study of CD8 T cells in Susac syndrome. TCRdb independently ran MiXCR on the immunoSEQ multiplex PCR reads; one entry per CDR3 protein. Of about 66,000 distinct CDR3 sequences detected, 94% appear once; the ten largest clones hold around 0.61%. The sequencing input was CD8+ T cells from PBMCs. The receptors shown here come from a human donor with multiple sclerosis. Each CDR3 is given with its conserved first and last residue. The order of the fields is J gene, clone size, V gene, D gene, CDR3 DNA, CDR3 protein. D genes are given only for firm matches. A row's size may be missing; if present it is once, few, many or a size class.

TRBJ2-7,-,TRBV28,TRBD1,TGTGCCAGCAGCTCCGTAACCGGGACAGGGGCTGACGAGCAGTACTTC,CASSSVTGTGADEQYF
TRBJ1-2,-,TRBV28,-,TGTGCCAGCCCGCCCCCAACAGGGTTACATGGCTACACCTTC,CASPPPTGLHGYTF
TRBJ1-5,-,TRBV15,-,TGTGCCACCAGCAAGTACAATCAGCCCCAGCATTTT,CATSKYNQPQHF
TRBJ2-7,-,TRBV28,-,TGTGCCAGCAGCCGAGACGCCGGGACTGCTCGCTACGAGCAGTACTTC,CASSRDAGTARYEQYF
TRBJ2-6,-,TRBV4-1,-,TGCGCCAGCAGCCAAGACCAGGGCTCTGGGGCCAACGTCCTGACTTTC,CASSQDQGSGANVLTF
TRBJ1-1,few,TRBV6-5,-,TGTGCCAGCAGCTCCGGGACAGAAGCTTTCTTT,CASSSGTEAFF
TRBJ2-7,-,TRBV3-1,-,TGTGCCAGCAGCCAATACCCCGGATACGAGCAGTACTTC,CASSQYPGYEQYF
TRBJ2-2,-,TRBV30,-,TGTGCCTGGAGTGTACTGGGAATGTCCGGGGAGCTGTTTTTT,CAWSVLGMSGELFF
TRBJ2-5,-,TRBV20-1,TRBD2,TGCAGTGCTCCCCCCCTCCATAGCGGGCTACAAGAGACCCAGTACTTC,CSAPPLHSGLQETQYF
TRBJ2-2,-,TRBV7-9,-,TGTGCCAGCAGCTTTGGGGGTTCCGGGGAGCTGTTTTTT,CASSFGGSGELFF
TRBJ2-1,-,TRBV12-5,TRBD2,TGTGCTAGTGGTGCGGCGGGAGGTTACAATGAGCAGTTCTTC,CASGAAGGYNEQFF
TRBJ2-7,-,TRBV6-2/TRBV6-3,-,TGTGCCAGCAGTTACTCGGACACCTACGAGCAGTACTTC,CASSYSDTYEQYF
TRBJ2-7,-,TRBV12-3/TRBV12-4,-,TGTGCCAGCAGTTACTTGGGACTTAAAGCCACCTACGAGCAGTACTTC,CASSYLGLKATYEQYF
TRBJ2-1,-,TRBV2,TRBD1,TGTGCCAGCACTCCCGCCGGGGACAGGGGTATCAATGAGCAGTTCTTC,CASTPAGDRGINEQFF
TRBJ1-5,-,TRBV27,TRBD1,TGTGCCAGCAGTTCCATAACCCCATCAGGGGGCATCAGCAATCAGCCCCAGCATTTT,CASSSITPSGGISNQPQHF
TRBJ1-3,-,TRBV29-1,-,TGCAGCGCTGCGGACAGCCTTGGAAACACCATATATTTT,CSAADSLGNTIYF
TRBJ1-4,-,TRBV19,-,TGTGCCACCCGAGCGGCGGAACTGTTTTTT,CATRAAELFF
TRBJ1-5,-,TRBV23-1,-,TGCGCCAGCAGTCAATCCGGGGAAGACAGGAATAGCAATCAGCCCCAGCATTTT,CASSQSGEDRNSNQPQHF
TRBJ2-7,-,TRBV5-4,-,TGTGCCAGCAGCTTGCCTGATACCCCCTACGAGCAGTACTTC,CASSLPDTPYEQYF
TRBJ1-1,-,TRBV20-1,-,TGCAGTGCCAACGACAGACCTTATGAAGCTTTCTTT,CSANDRPYEAFF
TRBJ1-1,-,TRBV5-1,-,TGCGCCAGCCAACTGAACACTGAAGCTTTCTTT,CASQLNTEAFF
TRBJ1-2,-,TRBV29-1,TRBD1,TGCAGCGCCGAACAGGGGAATAAGGGCTACACCTTC,CSAEQGNKGYTF